Listed below are T cell receptor beta chains from one sample, sequenced in a study of response to subunit inactivated influenza vaccine. TCRdb re-called the RT-PCR reads with MiXCR, one entry per CDR3 protein. The sample holds 500,000 or so distinct CDR3 sequences; approximately 17% are singletons and the top ten take over 2.5%. The specimen was CD4+ T cells sorted from PBMCs, collected around 25 months after vaccination. The receptors originated from a man between 50 and 70 years old who received an inactivated influenza vaccine. Each CDR3 is given with its conserved first and last residue. The D gene is left open where the match is weak.

d_gene: .; v_gene: TRBV29-1; CDR3aa: CSVVQNSGNTIYF
d_gene: .; v_gene: TRBV5-6; CDR3aa: CASSLRSPGIPEAFF
d_gene: .; v_gene: TRBV20-1; CDR3aa: CSAQAGTFNTDTQYF
d_gene: .; v_gene: TRBV28; CDR3aa: CASILWSARYF
d_gene: .; v_gene: TRBV20-1; CDR3aa: CSAIRQASRTDTQYF
d_gene: TRBD2; v_gene: TRBV11-3; CDR3aa: CASSRRAGANTGELFF
d_gene: .; v_gene: TRBV20-1; CDR3aa: CSARDPGYGYTF
d_gene: TRBD2; v_gene: TRBV5-1; CDR3aa: CASSLTGTTVSDTQYF
d_gene: TRBD2; v_gene: TRBV20-1; CDR3aa: CSARDAASGTIYNEQFF
d_gene: .; v_gene: TRBV6-1; CDR3aa: CASTSTGLVSEQYF
d_gene: .; v_gene: TRBV7-8; CDR3aa: CASSAPWASEQFF
d_gene: .; v_gene: TRBV10-2; CDR3aa: CASSESINSPLHF
d_gene: TRBD1; v_gene: TRBV5-5; CDR3aa: CASRGTAEYNQPQHF
d_gene: .; v_gene: TRBV20-1; CDR3aa: CSATWTKVWGETQYF
d_gene: TRBD1; v_gene: TRBV20-1; CDR3aa: CSARDTGQGYEQYF
d_gene: TRBD2; v_gene: TRBV20-1; CDR3aa: CSARAVAGGNTGELFF
d_gene: .; v_gene: TRBV5-5; CDR3aa: CASTRQASHYGYTF
d_gene: TRBD2; v_gene: TRBV12-3/TRBV12-4; CDR3aa: CASQTSGRADTQYF
d_gene: TRBD1; v_gene: TRBV5-1; CDR3aa: CASSLEGGKTDTQYF
d_gene: TRBD2; v_gene: TRBV3-1; CDR3aa: CASSRGTSGPYEQYF
d_gene: .; v_gene: TRBV20-1; CDR3aa: CSARLGDEQYF
d_gene: TRBD1; v_gene: TRBV29-1; CDR3aa: CSAGTGDTEAFF
d_gene: .; v_gene: TRBV20-1; CDR3aa: CSARRRVDREAFF
d_gene: .; v_gene: TRBV3-1; CDR3aa: CASSQATGSTEAFF
d_gene: .; v_gene: TRBV4-3; CDR3aa: CASSQLDSRNEKLFF
d_gene: .; v_gene: TRBV10-3; CDR3aa: CAISDPARGGTDTQYF
d_gene: .; v_gene: TRBV3-1; CDR3aa: CASGNPVGLGQNTGELFF
d_gene: .; v_gene: TRBV7-8; CDR3aa: CASSLARMADTQYF
d_gene: .; v_gene: TRBV28; CDR3aa: CASSTQGLGQPQHF
d_gene: TRBD1; v_gene: TRBV10-3; CDR3aa: CAINGQGDGYTF
d_gene: .; v_gene: TRBV20-1; CDR3aa: CSARGSQLYNEQFF
d_gene: TRBD2; v_gene: TRBV9; CDR3aa: CASSVGLAGLQETQYF
d_gene: .; v_gene: TRBV6-2/TRBV6-3; CDR3aa: CASSLRAGEPRRYITDTQYF
d_gene: .; v_gene: TRBV10-3; CDR3aa: CAISEERKNTEAFF
d_gene: .; v_gene: TRBV20-1; CDR3aa: CSARVGKETQYF
d_gene: .; v_gene: TRBV24-1; CDR3aa: CATSDSRGGNYNEQIF
d_gene: .; v_gene: TRBV6-1; CDR3aa: CASSSRVGLDEQFF
d_gene: .; v_gene: TRBV4-3; CDR3aa: CASSQMASMNEQFF
d_gene: TRBD2; v_gene: TRBV6-1; CDR3aa: CASTQTGLVNTGELFF
d_gene: TRBD1; v_gene: TRBV27; CDR3aa: CASSPTGGQEKLFF
d_gene: .; v_gene: TRBV20-1; CDR3aa: CSAVLGRLSTDTQYF
d_gene: .; v_gene: TRBV20-1; CDR3aa: CSARARGLQYSNQPQHF
d_gene: .; v_gene: TRBV4-2; CDR3aa: CASSQEKGGALGELFF
d_gene: .; v_gene: TRBV27; CDR3aa: CASRGSSSYNSPLHF
d_gene: .; v_gene: TRBV11-1; CDR3aa: CASSYRVFGQKKEETQYF
d_gene: TRBD2; v_gene: TRBV29-1; CDR3aa: CSGTSGGLQFF